The source of this T cell receptor beta chain is a study of blood T cell repertoires in COVID-19. The overall study: PBMCs, B-cell-depleted T cells, or T cells were the source of the cDNA or gDNA that made up the material.

The germline CDR1 and CDR2 sequences are MNHEY and SMNVEV (reference sequence). The CDR3 runs 15 residues. The V segment lost 6 bases and the J segment 1 base; nucleotides outside the gene matches: 6. Only in-frame clones appear in the TCRdb table, and some are missing; sequencing was by immunoSEQ multiplex PCR. The table lists around 300,000 clones, 80% to 90% of them singletons. This TCR was sampled from a woman between 50 and 59 years old with COVID-19, enrolled during active disease. This chain connects TRBV27 to TRBJ1-1; 9 nucleotides agree with TRBD1. The sequencing input was peripheral blood. The CDR3 is CASRTQGAGNTEAFF. Written as DNA, the CDR3 is TGTGCCAGCAGGACACAGGGGGCAGGGAACACTGAAGCTTTCTTT.